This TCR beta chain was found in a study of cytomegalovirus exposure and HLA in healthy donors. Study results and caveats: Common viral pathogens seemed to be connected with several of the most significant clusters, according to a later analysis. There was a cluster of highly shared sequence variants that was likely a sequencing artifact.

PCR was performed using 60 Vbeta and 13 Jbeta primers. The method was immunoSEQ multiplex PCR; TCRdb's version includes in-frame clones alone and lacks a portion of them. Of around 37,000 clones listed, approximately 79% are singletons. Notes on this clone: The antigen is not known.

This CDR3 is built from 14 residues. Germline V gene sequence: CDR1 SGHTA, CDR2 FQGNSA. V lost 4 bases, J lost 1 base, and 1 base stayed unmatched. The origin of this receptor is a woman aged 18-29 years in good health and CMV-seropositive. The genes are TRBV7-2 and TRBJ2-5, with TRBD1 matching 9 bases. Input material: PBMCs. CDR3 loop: CASSWDRAQETQYF. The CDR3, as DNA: TGTGCCAGCAGCTGGGACAGGGCCCAAGAGACCCAGTACTTC.